The rows below give T cell receptor beta chains drawn from one sample of a study of blood T cell repertoires in COVID-19. This table comes from immunoSEQ multiplex PCR, and its TCRdb copy is limited to in-frame clones, with some not included. The sample contains fewer than 250,000 clones, approximately 80% of which appear only once. Sequencing was done on a sample of peripheral blood. Source of these receptors: a woman of 80 years or more with acute or convalescent COVID-19. Each CDR3 is given with its conserved first and last residue. Each record gives: J gene, D gene, clone size, V gene, CDR3 protein, CDR3 DNA. The D gene is left open where the match is weak. Where a row states a size, it is once, few, many or the class of an expanded clone; other rows omit it.

j_call: TRBJ1-5
d_call: TRBD1
clone_size: .
v_call: TRBV18
cdr3_aa: CASSPGGTDNQPQHF
cdr3_nt: TGTGCCAGCTCACCTGGTGGGACAGACAATCAGCCCCAGCATTTT

j_call: TRBJ2-5
d_call: TRBD2
clone_size: .
v_call: TRBV4-2
cdr3_aa: CASSRLKREGQETQYF
cdr3_nt: TGTGCCAGCAGCCGCCTGAAGCGGGAGGGCCAAGAGACCCAGTACTTC

j_call: TRBJ1-1
d_call: .
clone_size: .
v_call: TRBV11-3
cdr3_aa: CASSSPTVNTEAFF
cdr3_nt: TGTGCCAGCAGCTCACCGACAGTTAACACTGAAGCTTTCTTT

j_call: TRBJ2-3
d_call: TRBD2
clone_size: .
v_call: TRBV5-6
cdr3_aa: CASSPELAGTDTQYF
cdr3_nt: TGTGCCAGCAGCCCTGAACTAGCGGGGACAGATACGCAGTATTTT

j_call: TRBJ1-6
d_call: .
clone_size: .
v_call: TRBV27
cdr3_aa: CASSLQGSHSPLHF
cdr3_nt: TGTGCCAGCAGTTTACAGGGGTCACATTCACCCCTCCACTTT

j_call: TRBJ1-2
d_call: TRBD1
clone_size: few
v_call: TRBV7-2
cdr3_aa: CASSEKTGASYGYTF
cdr3_nt: TGTGCCAGCAGCGAAAAGACAGGGGCTAGCTATGGCTACACCTTC

j_call: TRBJ2-7
d_call: TRBD2
clone_size: .
v_call: TRBV5-4
cdr3_aa: CASSSGGSSYEQYF
cdr3_nt: TGTGCCAGCAGCTCGGGGGGGAGCTCCTACGAGCAGTACTTC

j_call: TRBJ2-3
d_call: .
clone_size: .
v_call: TRBV2
cdr3_aa: CASSEAEGTQYF
cdr3_nt: TGTGCCAGCAGTGAAGCTGAGGGTACGCAGTATTTT

j_call: TRBJ1-3
d_call: .
clone_size: .
v_call: TRBV2
cdr3_aa: CASSQGLSGNTIYF
cdr3_nt: TGTGCCAGCAGTCAAGGACTTTCTGGAAACACCATATATTTT

j_call: TRBJ1-3
d_call: .
clone_size: .
v_call: TRBV2
cdr3_aa: CASSEAWAVSGNTIYF
cdr3_nt: TGTGCCAGCAGTGAAGCGTGGGCAGTCTCTGGAAACACCATATATTTT

j_call: TRBJ2-3
d_call: TRBD2
clone_size: .
v_call: TRBV3-1/TRBV3-2
cdr3_aa: CASSRVAGNTQYF
cdr3_nt: TGTGCCAGCAGCCGCGTAGCGGGTAATACGCAGTATTTT

j_call: TRBJ1-4
d_call: TRBD1
clone_size: .
v_call: TRBV7-2
cdr3_aa: CASSLNRDRGKLFF
cdr3_nt: TGTGCCAGCAGCTTAAATAGGGACAGGGGAAAACTGTTTTTT

j_call: TRBJ1-5
d_call: .
clone_size: .
v_call: TRBV28
cdr3_aa: CASSLPELNQPQHF
cdr3_nt: TGTGCCAGCAGTTTACCGGAGCTGAATCAGCCCCAGCATTTT

j_call: TRBJ2-1
d_call: TRBD2
clone_size: .
v_call: TRBV19
cdr3_aa: CASSILAAGGREQFF
cdr3_nt: TGTGCCAGTAGTATACTGGCAGCGGGGGGCCGCGAGCAGTTCTTC

j_call: TRBJ2-3
d_call: .
clone_size: .
v_call: TRBV11-2
cdr3_aa: CASSPRGVRDYFTDTQYF
cdr3_nt: TGTGCCAGCAGTCCGCGTGGGGTCCGTGACTATTTCACAGATACGCAGTATTTT

j_call: TRBJ2-1
d_call: TRBD2
clone_size: .
v_call: TRBV15
cdr3_aa: CATSSPFSGSSYNEQFF
cdr3_nt: TGTGCCACCAGCAGCCCATTTAGCGGGAGCTCCTACAATGAGCAGTTCTTC

j_call: TRBJ1-6
d_call: TRBD1
clone_size: .
v_call: TRBV6-5
cdr3_aa: CASRQSGTGSSPLHF
cdr3_nt: TGTGCCAGCAGGCAGTCCGGGACAGGGAGCTCACCCCTCCACTTT

j_call: TRBJ2-5
d_call: TRBD1
clone_size: .
v_call: TRBV7-2
cdr3_aa: CASSYGTAAPQETQYF
cdr3_nt: TGTGCCAGCAGCTACGGGACAGCAGCCCCCCAAGAGACCCAGTACTTC

j_call: TRBJ1-6
d_call: .
clone_size: .
v_call: TRBV19
cdr3_aa: CASSIPGRDSPLHF
cdr3_nt: TGTGCCAGTAGTATCCCAGGGAGGGATTCACCCCTCCACTTT

j_call: TRBJ2-7
d_call: TRBD1
clone_size: .
v_call: TRBV10-1
cdr3_aa: CASSDNTPGQGSYEQYF
cdr3_nt: TGCGCCAGCAGTGACAACACACCGGGACAGGGCTCCTACGAGCAGTACTTC

j_call: TRBJ2-3
d_call: .
clone_size: few
v_call: TRBV6-2/TRBV6-3
cdr3_aa: CASSLSFPRDTQYF
cdr3_nt: TGTGCCAGCAGTTTGTCCTTTCCGAGGGATACGCAGTATTTT

j_call: TRBJ2-1
d_call: .
clone_size: .
v_call: TRBV3-1/TRBV3-2
cdr3_aa: CASSQDFVKQGGVF
cdr3_nt: TGTGCCAGCAGCCAAGATTTTGTCAAGCAGGGCGGGGTCTTC

j_call: TRBJ1-3
d_call: .
clone_size: few
v_call: TRBV28
cdr3_aa: CASSLRGGVGTIYF
cdr3_nt: TGTGCCAGCAGTTTAAGAGGTGGCGTGGGCACCATATATTTT

j_call: TRBJ1-1
d_call: .
clone_size: few
v_call: TRBV10-3
cdr3_aa: CAISESGGGADTEAFF
cdr3_nt: TGTGCCATCAGTGAGTCTGGGGGGGGCGCGGACACTGAAGCTTTCTTT

j_call: TRBJ2-1
d_call: .
clone_size: .
v_call: TRBV19
cdr3_aa: CASSSDSGGALYNEQFF
cdr3_nt: TGTGCCAGTAGTAGCGATTCGGGCGGGGCTTTATACAATGAGCAGTTCTTC

j_call: TRBJ1-3
d_call: TRBD1
clone_size: .
v_call: TRBV25-1
cdr3_aa: CASSVGQGERVYF
cdr3_nt: TGTGCCAGCAGTGTGGGACAGGGGGAACGGGTATATTTT

j_call: TRBJ1-1
d_call: .
clone_size: .
v_call: TRBV11-2
cdr3_aa: CASSSRDTLNTEAFF
cdr3_nt: TGTGCCAGCAGTTCCCGGGACACCTTGAACACTGAAGCTTTCTTT

j_call: TRBJ2-1
d_call: TRBD2
clone_size: .
v_call: TRBV19
cdr3_aa: CASNSPGLAGLSRPVQFF
cdr3_nt: TGTGCCAGTAATAGTCCGGGACTAGCGGGACTGTCTAGGCCGGTGCAGTTCTTC

j_call: TRBJ2-7
d_call: TRBD1
clone_size: once
v_call: TRBV5-4
cdr3_aa: CASSLGPGGNYEQYF
cdr3_nt: TGTGCCAGCAGCTTGGGGCCAGGGGGTAACTACGAGCAGTACTTC

j_call: TRBJ2-7
d_call: TRBD2
clone_size: .
v_call: TRBV18
cdr3_aa: CASSPPNAGGLHEQYF
cdr3_nt: TGTGCCAGCTCACCACCGAACGCGGGGGGGCTCCACGAGCAGTACTTC

j_call: TRBJ2-7
d_call: .
clone_size: .
v_call: TRBV9
cdr3_aa: CASSVQGSYEQYF
cdr3_nt: TGTGCCAGCAGCGTTCAGGGCTCCTACGAGCAGTACTTC

j_call: TRBJ2-1
d_call: TRBD2
clone_size: .
v_call: TRBV10-3
cdr3_aa: CAISEALSSGGRQFF
cdr3_nt: TGTGCCATCAGTGAAGCCCTCTCTAGCGGGGGGCGACAGTTCTTC

j_call: TRBJ2-5
d_call: TRBD2
clone_size: once
v_call: TRBV7-6
cdr3_aa: CASSLISGGTSQETQYF
cdr3_nt: TGTGCCAGCAGCCTAATTAGCGGGGGGACCTCCCAAGAGACCCAGTACTTC

j_call: TRBJ2-2
d_call: .
clone_size: few
v_call: TRBV18
cdr3_aa: CASSPPQRTNTGELFF
cdr3_nt: TGTGCCAGCTCACCACCACAGCGGACGAACACCGGGGAGCTGTTTTTT

j_call: TRBJ1-1
d_call: .
clone_size: .
v_call: TRBV4-1
cdr3_aa: CASTIGQSNTEAFF
cdr3_nt: TGCGCCAGCACCATTGGACAGTCGAACACTGAAGCTTTCTTT

j_call: TRBJ2-7
d_call: TRBD1
clone_size: .
v_call: TRBV7-9
cdr3_aa: CASSLTGEEQYF
cdr3_nt: TGTGCCAGCAGCTTGACAGGGGAAGAGCAGTACTTC

j_call: TRBJ2-3
d_call: .
clone_size: .
v_call: TRBV6-6
cdr3_aa: CASSRDGSTDTQYF
cdr3_nt: TGTGCCAGCAGCCGAGACGGGAGCACAGATACGCAGTATTTT

j_call: TRBJ1-5
d_call: .
clone_size: once
v_call: TRBV6-2/TRBV6-3
cdr3_aa: CASSPTGGDQPQHF
cdr3_nt: TGTGCCAGCAGCCCGACCGGGGGGGACCAGCCCCAGCATTTT

j_call: TRBJ1-6
d_call: .
clone_size: few
v_call: TRBV28
cdr3_aa: CASSFQGHNSPLHF
cdr3_nt: TGTGCCAGCAGTTTTCAGGGCCATAATTCACCCCTCCACTTT

j_call: TRBJ2-3
d_call: .
clone_size: few
v_call: TRBV2
cdr3_aa: CASSDVGELPQYF
cdr3_nt: TGTGCCAGCAGTGACGTAGGGGAACTGCCGCAGTATTTT

j_call: TRBJ1-4
d_call: .
clone_size: .
v_call: TRBV9
cdr3_aa: CASSRYAGVEGRNEKLFF
cdr3_nt: TGTGCCAGCAGCCGATATGCCGGGGTTGAAGGAAGGAATGAAAAACTGTTTTTT

j_call: TRBJ1-1
d_call: .
clone_size: .
v_call: TRBV29-1
cdr3_aa: CSTDLNTEAFF
cdr3_nt: TGCAGCACGGACTTGAACACTGAAGCTTTCTTT

j_call: TRBJ2-1
d_call: .
clone_size: .
v_call: TRBV11-1
cdr3_aa: CASSPTQVEQFF
cdr3_nt: TGTGCCAGCAGCCCAACTCAGGTTGAGCAGTTCTTC

j_call: TRBJ2-3
d_call: TRBD2
clone_size: .
v_call: TRBV11-2
cdr3_aa: CASSLGPGLADTDTQYF
cdr3_nt: TGTGCCAGCAGCTTGGGACCGGGACTAGCGGACACAGATACGCAGTATTTT